Each of the 11 T cell receptor beta chains below was sequenced from the same sample in a study of cytomegalovirus exposure and HLA in healthy donors. PCR involved 60 Vbeta and 13 Jbeta primers. Profiling relied on immunoSEQ multiplex PCR, and the TCRdb table lists in-frame clones only, not all of them. The table records about 110,000 clones, over 75% of them present only once. The sequenced material came from PBMCs. These receptors were obtained from a woman aged 25 to 39 in good health and CMV-seropositive.

J is TRBJ2-7 and V is TRBV12-5; TRBD2 matches at 11 bases. Germline assignment: CDR1 LGHNT and CDR2 FRNRAP. V trimming: 2 bases; J trimming: 2 bases; junction bases outside the gene matches: 8. The CDR3 spans 17 residues. The DNA for the CDR3 is TGTGCTAGTGGTTTGACAGGGACTAGCGGTTCCCCCTACGAGCAGTACTTC. Protein product: CASGLTGTSGSPYEQYF.

The genes are TRBV18 and TRBJ1-6; D is uncertain. This CDR3 is built from 17 residues. The V and J ends lost 4 bases and 0 bases respectively, with 13 bases between them. Germline assignment: CDR1 KGHSH and CDR2 LQKENI. The CDR3 region has the DNA TGTGCCAGCTCACGAGTACAAGGGAGCTCCTATAATTCACCCCTCCACTTT. Residues: CASSRVQGSSYNSPLHF.

This sequence joins TRBV6-1 and TRBJ1-1; D is ambiguous. In germline, CDR1 is MNHNS, CDR2 SASEGT. The germline V and J ends were trimmed by 5 bases and 6 bases, with 10 bases remaining between them. The CDR3 runs to 12 residues. Written as DNA, the CDR3 is TGTGCCAGCAGTACGGTGGGAGCTGAAGCTTTCTTT. Translated: CASSTVGAEAFF.

The gene calls are TRBV27 and TRBJ2-7, with 10 bases lining up with TRBD2. Trimming at V came to 6 bases and at J to 3 bases, leaving 8 bases not matched to a gene. Germline values: CDR1 MNHEY, CDR2 SMNVEV (reference sequence). The CDR3 sequence is 15 residues long. The CDR3 loop is CASSFIAGGFYEQYF. CDR3 bases: TGTGCCAGCAGCTTTATAGCGGGAGGTTTCTACGAGCAGTACTTC.

The chain carries TRBV5-4 and TRBJ1-1, with 7 bases fitting TRBD1. This CDR3 comprises 13 residues. V lost 2 bases to trimming and J lost 7 bases; unmatched junction nucleotides: 5. CDR1 and CDR2 (germline): SGHNT, YYREEE (reference sequence). CDR3 nucleotides: TGTGCCAGCAGCTTCGGACAGGACGGTGAAGCTTTCTTT. Its protein is CASSFGQDGEAFF.

For this clone: Other DNA sequences in the same sample also yield this CDR3. This chain uses TRBV4-1 with TRBJ2-1; 10 bases match TRBD1. This CDR3 has 15 amino acids. CDR1 is MGHRA and CDR2 is YSYEKL in the germline V gene. V gave up 1 base and J gave up 7 bases; unmatched junction bases: 4. The CDR3 reads CASSQGQGAWNEQFF. In nucleotides, the CDR3 is TGCGCCAGCAGCCAAGGACAGGGGGCCTGGAATGAGCAGTTCTTC.

This clone was counted a few times. The chain joins TRBV19 to TRBJ1-5; 9 bases are a match to TRBD1. After removal of 7 bases from V and 4 bases from J, the junction contained 8 bases not matched to a gene. CDR1 LNHDA and CDR2 SQIVND come from the germline V gene (reference sequence). The CDR3 is made up of 15 amino acids. The CDR3 coding sequence is TGTGCCAGTAACTCACAGGGGGCTGGGAATCAGCCCCAGCATTTT. Translation: CASNSQGAGNQPQHF.

The chain links TRBV27 to TRBJ2-7; 14 bases are shared with TRBD2. J gave up 5 bases and V 6 bases, and 6 bases lay outside the gene matches. There are 15 residues in the CDR3. Germline CDR1 is MNHEY and CDR2 is SMNVEV (reference sequence). CDR3 loop: CASRGGTSGSNEQYF. CDR3 in DNA: TGTGCCAGCAGGGGGGGGACTAGCGGGAGCAACGAGCAGTACTTC.

The V call is TRBV13, the J call TRBJ2-3; 9 bases are a match to TRBD2. Per the germline V gene, CDR1 is PRHDT and CDR2 is FYEKMQ (reference sequence). The CDR3 is made up of 15 amino acids. J was trimmed by 2 bases and V by 5 bases; bases with no gene match: 5. The CDR3 is CASSGRLAATDTQYF. DNA for the CDR3: TGTGCCAGCAGCGGCCGACTAGCGGCCACAGATACGCAGTATTTT. Filled out from reference TRBV13 and TRBJ2-3, the complete variable domain reads AAGVIQSPRHLIKEKRETATLKCYPIPRHDTVYWYQQGPGQDPQFLISFYEKMQSDKGSIPDRFSAQQFSDYHSELNMSSLELGDSALYFCASSGRLAATDTQYFGPGTRLTVL.

This clone was found a few times. The rearrangement links TRBV7-2 to TRBJ2-5; TRBD2 aligns across 8 bases. CDR1 is SGHTA, CDR2 FQGNSA, per germline. The CDR3 length is 17 residues. The trim removed 2 bases at V and 4 bases at J, leaving 12 bases unmatched. The CDR3 DNA reads TGTGCCAGCAGCTTAAGTAGGGCGGGAGGAGTCCGAGAGACCCAGTACTTC. Protein product: CASSLSRAGGVRETQYF.

This chain joins TRBV5-1 and TRBJ2-5, with D uncertain. V was clipped by 0 bases and J by 1 base, with 4 bases between them. CDR1 is SGHRS, CDR2 YFSETQ, per germline. This CDR3 region has 13 residues. The CDR3: CASSLGSQETQYF. In nucleotides, the CDR3 is TGCGCCAGCAGCTTGGGGAGCCAAGAGACCCAGTACTTC.